Included here is one T cell receptor (beta chain) sequence, with context. It has no known antigen specificity. The record has no base qualities; no much larger clone is one base away. This record comes from a study of beta chain features in type 1 diabetes (dated by TCRdb to 2017 to 2018). Study-wide context: Patients and healthy donors did not differ in mean age, gender distribution, total cell number or subset yield. Regulatory and stem cell-like memory subsets were obtained from only 8 patients and roughly 8 healthy donors, while naive and central memory subsets were obtained from all 28 donors. The study compared the TCRB repertoires of sorted circulating CD4+ T cell subsets in recently diagnosed type 1 diabetes patients with those in matched healthy donors. A total of approximately 99,000,000 sorted cells were examined across all samples, and RNA yield correlated strongly with the number of cells per subset.

Study-wide findings and limitations: PCR might favor shorter templates, but patient and control samples were amplified and corrected together, so any skew would affect both groups equally. Fewer insertions and more nucleotide deletions at VDJ recombination sites were observed in patients with type 1 diabetes, implying thymic rearrangement abnormalities. In all four CD4+ subsets, TCRB CDR3 length was moderately but significantly shorter in type 1 diabetes patients. Naive, central memory and regulatory TCRB repertoires appeared more similar among patients than among healthy donors. Only small numbers of individuals were included in the HLA sub-analyses, which left unresolved whether HLA type had any influence on TCRB rearrangement. Because cDNA was sequenced instead of genomic DNA, highly expressing activated cells could be over-represented, though the groups showed no difference in activation or CD3 levels.

Each donor gave one peripheral blood draw, averaging around 120 mL, which was collected into heparinised tubes. Naive, central memory, regulatory and stem cell-like memory CD4+ T cells were sorted on a BD FACSAria II using a panel including CD45RO, CCR7, CD25, CD127, CD95 and CD27. A purity above 98% was achieved for all sorted populations. PBMCs were separated immediately by Lymphoprep density gradient centrifugation and were stained directly, without being cultured. To minimize batch effects, samples were stained and sorted in pairs, one healthy donor with one patient per experiment. The entire amount of isolated RNA was reverse transcribed using the High Capacity cDNA Reverse Transcription Kit, so the sequenced TCRB transcripts were expressed ones. Deep immunoSEQ sequencing was performed on naive, central memory and regulatory T cell samples, with an average of around 3.4 million total reads per sample. After sorted cells were lysed in RLT buffer, RNA was extracted with DNase-treated RNeasy Micro or Mini kits, with the choice depending on cell number. To prevent cross-contamination, each cell subset was processed individually, whereas patient and healthy donor samples were processed jointly. The immunoSEQ multiplex PCR was used to amplify TCRB sequences from cDNA, generating 87-bp fragments that spanned the CDR3 region. Amplicons were sequenced on the Illumina HiSeq platform. The paper's data handling went like this. PCR bias was corrected computationally using synthetic template baselines, and reads within Hamming distance 2 were collapsed, with unmergeable singletons discarded. Reads were aligned against IMGT so that V, D and J genes, CDR3 length and insertions or deletions at six rearrangement sites could be assigned. Clonotype counts were normalized to sorted cell number within each subset before computing true diversity and Gini coefficients with the tcR R package. The overlap coefficient, calculated on TCRB nucleotide sequences, was used to measure repertoire sharing. As a proxy for the pre-selection repertoire, out-of-frame TCRB sequences from naive cells were analyzed. The clones in this table, taken by TCRdb from immuneACCESS, are in-frame only. Not every clone is retained; where verified, under half of the shortfall comes from an unresolved V gene, and the cause of the rest is unknown. From that table come the V and J calls and clone size; the DNA was used to work out D and trimming. Counted in this sample were some 700,000 clones; roughly 13% of them appeared once. Roughly 0.022% of the sample is in the top ten clones.

CDR1 and CDR2 (LNHNV, YYDKDF) derive from the germline V gene (reference sequence). Reading from cysteine to phenylalanine, the CDR3 counts 17 amino acids. The only DNA kept is the CDR3, 51 bases in frame from the first base. At the junction V is shortened by 0 bases and J by 2 bases, with 14 bases in between. Material for sequencing was naive CD4+ T cells from blood. The cell subset or site label corresponds to: true naive CD4+ T cells. This TCR came from a man between 18 and 35 years old with type 1 diabetes. The chain uses TRBV15 and TRBJ1-3, with no confident D gene call. This receptor carries the CDR3 CATSRDLGGLTGNTIYF. The base sequence is TGTGCCACCAGCAGAGATCTGGGAGGTTTAACTGGAAACACCATATATTTT.